One T cell receptor (beta chain) is described in this entry. This sample was taken from a study of blood T cell repertoires in COVID-19. This table comes from immunoSEQ multiplex PCR, and its TCRdb copy is limited to in-frame clones, with some not included. Of 200,000 to 250,000 clones listed, roughly 90% are singletons. Participants came from fewer than 25 US areas, aged about 18 to 95 years. The clonotype comes from a woman younger than 45 who had recovered from COVID-19. Sequenced sample: PBMCs or T cells enriched from blood (not recorded which).

The CDR3 DNA reads TGTGCCAGCAGCTTAGGGAACACCTACTACTACGAGCAGTACTTC. Amino acids: CASSLGNTYYYEQYF. The J gene is TRBJ2-7, the V gene TRBV7-9; D not resolved. CDR3 size: 15 residues. Germline CDR1 SEHNR, CDR2 FQNEAQ (reference sequence). Between the trimmed V and J ends, which lost 1 base and 3 bases, there was a span of 13 bases.